Given below is one TCR beta chain in context. This sample is drawn from a study of blood T cell repertoires in COVID-19. Sequencing was performed with immunoSEQ multiplex PCR; in TCRdb, only in-frame clones are kept and a portion is missing. The table has approximately 160,000 clones, approximately 79% seen once; the top ten hold under 9.5%. V lost 0 bases and J 2 bases, leaving 8 bases between the germline ends. This CDR3 comprises 15 residues. Germline V lookup: CDR1 MNHNS, CDR2 SASEGT. What was sequenced was PBMCs or T cells enriched from blood (not recorded which). This clonotype was obtained from a man in his fifties who had recovered from COVID-19. The J gene is TRBJ1-3, the V gene TRBV6-1; no reliable D call. This chain's CDR3 is CASSEARVTGNTIYF. The CDR3 nucleotides are TGTGCCAGCAGTGAAGCGCGGGTTACTGGAAACACCATATATTTT.